Listed below are T cell receptor delta chains from one sample, sequenced in a study of gamma-delta T cells after stem cell transplantation. TCRdb re-called the RT-PCR reads with CATT. This sample yields approximately 4,200 delta-chain clones, of which 16% are seen a single time; more than 4% belongs to the top ten. Sequenced: gamma-delta T cells. The receptors shown here come from a human donor. It is not recorded whose cells these are; they may come from a transplant donor. Both conserved end residues are trimmed from each CDR3. The order of the fields is CDR3 protein, J gene, D gene, V gene. D genes are given only for firm matches.

ALGAPYKLI,TRDJ1,.,TRDV1
ALGDVGTGGFKLI,TRDJ1,TRDD3,TRDV1
ALGEGYVPLVGADKLI,TRDJ1,.,TRDV1
ALGEGIDPKAWGIRGPDKLI,TRDJ1,TRDD3,TRDV1
AFPGGRGWGIDGNTDKLI,TRDJ1,TRDD3,TRDV3
ALGETGEHAGGYGKLI,TRDJ1,TRDD3,TRDV1
ALGANSDRDGTDKLI,TRDJ1,.,TRDV1
ALGELAPTGSPHQLI,TRDJ1,.,TRDV1
ACDTLIADKLI,TRDJ1,.,TRDV2
AFKATFLTGGYGDKLI,TRDJ1,TRDD3,TRDV3
ALGPQTGGYAYCTSDKLI,TRDJ1,TRDD3,TRDV1
ACDTGPTGDPYTDKLI,TRDJ1,TRDD3,TRDV2
AFEKSALPLVLGDPTDKLI,TRDJ1,TRDD3,TRDV3
ACDTAGGSSWDTRQMF,TRDJ3,.,TRDV2
ALGELPIPLLADKLI,TRDJ1,.,TRDV1
ACDYWGIRSWDTRQMF,TRDJ3,TRDD3,TRDV2
AASAHLLGGSSWDTRQMF,TRDJ3,TRDD3,TRAV29/DV5
ACDLLYWGDTKSSWDTRQMF,TRDJ3,TRDD3,TRDV2
ALGHKKTAIWGRTDKLI,TRDJ1,TRDD3,TRDV1
ALGELWGYTQYTDKLI,TRDJ1,TRDD3,TRDV1
ACDTLLGEITLTAQLF,TRDJ2,TRDD3,TRDV2
AFKKAFLRSTGGSGDTDKLI,TRDJ1,.,TRDV3
ALGEFNFLLGDLSLKLI,TRDJ1,.,TRDV1
ALGEECRGGYRTTLTAQLF,TRDJ2,.,TRDV1
ASTTGGYNTDKLI,TRDJ1,TRDD3,TRDV3
ACDTYWGSSWDTRQMF,TRDJ3,TRDD3,TRDV2
ACDTVGDTYTDKLI,TRDJ1,TRDD3,TRDV2
ALRAPPPGGDTLQMF,TRDJ3,.,TRDV1
AVGEPPGSYVLGDTGWGTDKLI,TRDJ1,TRDD3,TRDV1
ACDTGRYGDLTAQLF,TRDJ2,.,TRDV2
ALGESPCGTGWQKCSSWDTRQMF,TRDJ3,.,TRDV1
ALVGKVGGRPNTDKLI,TRDJ1,.,TRDV1
ALGEGPPSLPSYWGIRVWDTRQMF,TRDJ3,TRDD3,TRDV1
AFLRGCDALTAQLF,TRDJ2,.,TRDV3
ACDTSPPGGPTNKLI,TRDJ1,TRDD3,TRDV2
ACDTDLGEKLI,TRDJ1,TRDD3,TRDV2
ACDILRERRTDKLI,TRDJ1,.,TRDV2
ALGVVLPYTDKLI,TRDJ1,.,TRDV1
AFPGFNRYTGGRADKLI,TRDJ1,.,TRDV3
AASARYQGDTSPYLTAQLF,TRDJ2,TRDD3,TRAV29/DV5
ACDTVPGDPVGAQLF,TRDJ2,TRDD3,TRDV2
ACDPVLGGQPGSWDTRQMF,TRDJ3,TRDD3,TRDV2
ALGEVRGKRPTSRDVTSLTAQLF,TRDJ2,.,TRDV1
ALGERGTGTRGDTGDKLI,TRDJ1,TRDD3,TRDV1
ACDTGGYADKLI,TRDJ1,TRDD3,TRDV2
ALGTGFQSTGGCSRPQELI,TRDJ1,TRDD3,TRDV1
ALGEIGVGDTRAKGPLI,TRDJ4,TRDD3,TRDV1
ALGELGGLYTDKLI,TRDJ1,.,TRDV1
ASNPGGYKFGKLI,TRDJ1,TRDD3,TRDV3
AFTLAGVLTSQLF,TRDJ2,.,TRDV3
ALGPPRTGGLYTDKLI,TRDJ1,TRDD3,TRDV1
ALGELVPGSWDTRQMF,TRDJ3,.,TRDV1
AFSLLPTLGDNPDKLI,TRDJ1,TRDD3,TRDV3
AFKSYNWGMYTDKLI,TRDJ1,TRDD3,TRDV3
ALEGFTGGYAADKLI,TRDJ1,TRDD3,TRDV1